A single sample is the source of the 24 T cell receptor beta chains below, sequenced in a study of T cell responses to AZD1222 COVID-19 vaccine. The repertoire was sequenced with immunoSEQ multiplex PCR; TCRdb's copy has only in-frame clones and lacks some. Of under 170,000 clones in the sample, 94% are singletons; the top ten hold roughly 1.2%. The starting material was peripheral blood, obtained on day 0 of AZD1222 vaccination. These receptors all come from an adult in good health.

With regard to this clone: Other nucleotide sequences from this sample produce the same CDR3. The CDR3 DNA follows: TGTGCCAGCTCTCAGGGAGAGGGAAACACCATATATTTT. Residues: CASSQGEGNTIYF. This chain connects TRBV3-1 (or the pseudogene TRBV3-2) to TRBJ1-3; D possibly corresponds to TRBD1 (5 bases). The V and J ends lost 8 bases and 4 bases respectively, with 12 bases between them. The CDR3 has 13 residues. The germline gives CDR1 LGHDT, CDR2 YNNKEL (reference sequence).

The chain joins TRBV9 to TRBJ1-1; TRBD1 is a possible D gene (5 bases). The CDR3 covers 16 residues. V was clipped by 0 bases and J by 1 base, with 13 bases between them. Germline V CDR1 and CDR2: SGDLS, YYNGEE. CDR3 region: CASSVDQGGTNTEAFF. The CDR3 DNA reads TGTGCCAGCAGCGTAGACCAGGGTGGGACGAACACTGAAGCTTTCTTT.

This clone occurred a few times. V is TRBV6-1 and J is TRBJ2-1; no clear D gene. Germline V lookup: CDR1 MNHNS, CDR2 SASEGT. The CDR3 length is 14 residues. V lost 2 bases, J lost 6 bases, and 11 bases lay in between. CDR3 in DNA: TGTGCCAGCAGTGAACAGTTTAGGCCCAATGAGCAGTTCTTC. Translation: CASSEQFRPNEQFF.

The rearrangement uses TRBV12-5 and TRBJ2-3; the D gene could be TRBD1 or TRBD2 (5 bases each). Looked up from germline, CDR1 is LGHNT and CDR2 is FRNRAP. Trimming removed 3 bases from V and 6 bases from J, with 7 bases in between. There are 12 residues in the CDR3. The CDR3 spells CASGFWGDTQYF. CDR3 DNA: TGTGCTAGTGGTTTCTGGGGGGATACGCAGTATTTT.

The V call is TRBV5-6, the J call TRBJ2-3, with D unclear. Germline V gene data show CDR1 as SGHDT and CDR2 as YYEEEE. This CDR3 comprises 15 residues. V shed 5 bases and J shed 0 bases, with 13 bases lying between them. The CDR3 spells CASSELYSSTDTQYF. The CDR3 DNA reads TGTGCCAGCAGTGAGCTGTACTCTAGCACAGATACGCAGTATTTT.

The CDR3 DNA sequence: TGTGCCAGCAGTTTAGGGTACAATGAGCAGTTCTTC. It specifies CASSLGYNEQFF. This chain connects TRBV12-3 or TRBV12-4 to TRBJ2-1; no firm D call. Trimming left V 1 base short and J 4 bases short, with 2 bases between. The CDR3 consists of 12 residues.

The chain combines TRBV28 with TRBJ1-2; TRBD1 aligns across 8 bases. With 2 bases clipped from V and 3 bases from J, the junction kept 8 bases outside the gene matches. Germline lookup yields CDR1 MDHEN and CDR2 SYDVKM. The CDR3 covers 16 residues. Here the CDR3 reads CASSLDRTGRDYGYTF. DNA of the CDR3: TGTGCCAGCAGTTTAGACCGGACAGGGAGGGACTATGGCTACACCTTC.

The chain recombines TRBV6-5 with TRBJ2-7; D gene unclear. The CDR3 runs 14 residues. The germline V gene encodes CDR1 MNHEY and CDR2 SVGAGI. The V and J ends lost 5 bases and 2 bases respectively, with 13 bases between them. CDR3 sequence reads: CASSTQSNTYEQYV. The CDR3 nucleotides are TGTGCCAGCAGTACCCAGAGCAATACCTACGAGCAGTACGTC.

The chain couples TRBV19 to TRBJ1-5; the D gene is possibly TRBD1 (6 bases). The CDR3 is 14 amino acids. Trimming cost V 5 bases and J 3 bases, with 11 bases left between them. CDR1 and CDR2 from the germline V gene are LNHDA and SQIVND (reference sequence). CDR3 in amino acids: CASSSDSINQPQHF. CDR3 DNA: TGTGCCAGTAGTTCGGACAGTATCAATCAGCCCCAGCATTTT.

The genes are TRBV30 and TRBJ2-3; 8 bases fit TRBD1. The germline CDR1 and CDR2 sequences are GTSNPN and SVGIG (reference sequence). Trimming removed 6 bases from V and 3 bases from J; junction bases left unmatched: 11. This CDR3 region has 15 residues. The CDR3 bases are TGTGCCTGCAAACCCAGGGGGCGGTGGACAGATACGCAGTATTTT. The encoded protein is CACKPRGRWTDTQYF. The whole variable domain, filled in from reference TRBV30 and TRBJ2-3, reads SQTIHQWPATLVQPVGSPLSLECTVEGTSNPNLYWYRQAAGRGLQLLFYSVGIGQISSEVPQNLSASRPQDRQFILSSKKLLLSDSGFYLCACKPRGRWTDTQYFGPGTRLTVL.

This rearrangement joins TRBV28 to TRBJ2-1; 8 positions match TRBD2. The germline CDR1 and CDR2 sequences are MDHEN and SYDVKM. Losses at the gene ends were 3 bases for V and 0 bases for J; bases not matched to a gene: 1. The CDR3 contains 15 residues. The CDR3 loop reads CASSFRGGSYNEQFF. The CDR3 nucleotides read TGTGCCAGCAGTTTCCGGGGGGGCTCCTACAATGAGCAGTTCTTC. Together with reference TRBV28 and TRBJ2-1, the CDR3 gives the full variable domain: DVKVTQSSRYLVKRTGEKVFLECVQDMDHENMFWYRQDPGLGLRLIYFSYDVKMKEKGDIPEGYSVSREKKERFSLILESASTNQTSMYLCASSFRGGSYNEQFFGPGTRLTVL.

The chain joins TRBV3-1 (or the pseudogene TRBV3-2) to TRBJ1-1; D not resolved. V lost 0 bases, J lost 2 bases, and 10 bases lay in between. The CDR3 contains 15 residues. CDR1 and CDR2 from the germline V gene are LGHDT and YNNKEL (reference sequence). CDR3 sequence (DNA): TGTGCCAGCAGCCAAGAACCCAGACCAAACACTGAAGCTTTCTTT. It encodes CASSQEPRPNTEAFF.

The rearrangement links TRBV18 to TRBJ1-1; D is unclear. Trimming cost V 6 bases and J 2 bases, with 10 bases left between them. Per the germline V gene, CDR1 is KGHSH and CDR2 is LQKENI. The CDR3 totals 13 residues. The CDR3 bases are TGTGCCAGCTCCTATGGAAGTAACACTGAAGCTTTCTTT. Residues: CASSYGSNTEAFF.

This chain joins TRBV6-2 or TRBV6-3 and TRBJ2-7; unclear D gene. Germline CDR1 reads MNHEY; CDR2 reads SVGEGT. Trimming took 0 bases from V and 0 from J, leaving 9 bases between them. This CDR3 has 15 residues. DNA for the CDR3: TGTGCCAGCAGTTACTCGGGGTTCGGCTCCTACGAGCAGTACGTC. Amino acids: CASSYSGFGSYEQYV.

The CDR3 protein is CASSQSRGLTEAFF. In nucleotides, the CDR3 is TGTGCCAGCAGCCAATCCAGGGGCCTCACTGAAGCTTTCTTT. The V gene is TRBV4-2, the J gene TRBJ1-1; TRBD1 is a possible D gene (6 bases). The CDR3 contains 14 residues. V shed 2 bases and J shed 4 bases, with 11 bases lying between them. Germline CDR1 reads LGHNA; CDR2 reads YNFKEQ.

The V call is TRBV5-4, the J call TRBJ1-2; D is undetermined. Deletions cut 3 bases from V and 2 bases from J, with 17 bases between. The germline CDR1 and CDR2 sequences are SGHNT and YYREEE (reference sequence). The CDR3 consists of 16 residues. CDR3 amino acids: CASSSRWGGINYGYTF. CDR3 sequence (DNA): TGTGCCAGCAGCTCCCGCTGGGGAGGGATAAACTATGGCTACACCTTC.

In its sample, this clone was seen once. The chain recombines TRBV15 with TRBJ1-1; D not certain. The CDR3 is 15 residues long. Germline lookup yields CDR1 LNHNV and CDR2 YYDKDF (reference sequence). V dropped 6 bases and J dropped 1 base, with 15 bases sitting between them. CDR3 residues: CATSTAMASNTEAFF. CDR3 bases: TGTGCCACCAGTACAGCCATGGCGTCGAACACTGAAGCTTTCTTT. Supplemented by reference TRBV15 and TRBJ1-1, the full variable domain reads DAMVIQNPRYQVTQFGKPVTLSCSQTLNHNVMYWYQQKSSQAPKLLFHYYDKDFNNEADTPDNFQSRRPNTSFCFLDIRSPGLGDTAMYLCATSTAMASNTEAFFGQGTRLTVV.

The V call is TRBV7-2, the J call TRBJ1-4; a weak D match, TRBD1 (5 bases). Germline CDR1 reads SGHTA; CDR2 reads FQGNSA. The CDR3 has 16 residues. V was shortened by 7 bases and J by 3 bases, with 18 bases between the two germline ends. DNA for the CDR3: TGTGCCAGCACCCGGAGCCAGGGTACAGCTAATGAAAAACTGTTTTTT. Its translation: CASTRSQGTANEKLFF.

The chain employs TRBV15 and TRBJ2-2; D is possibly TRBD2 (5 bases). The germline gives CDR1 LNHNV, CDR2 YYDKDF (reference sequence). Trimming cost V 3 bases and J 5 bases, with 10 bases left between them. This CDR3 comprises 14 residues. CDR3 bases: TGTGCCACCAGCAGGCCTGGGAGTACCGGGGAGCTGTTTTTT. Its translation: CATSRPGSTGELFF.

The V and J genes are TRBV4-1 and TRBJ1-2; D gene ambiguous. The CDR3 covers 11 residues. Germline CDR1 MGHRA, CDR2 YSYEKL. V lost 3 bases and J lost 8, with 7 bases in between. The CDR3 DNA follows: TGCGCCAGCAGCCACGGAGGGGGCTACACCTTC. It translates to CASSHGGGYTF.

The chain has TRBV7-9 and TRBJ2-5, with D hard to call. V lost 6 bases, J lost 3 bases, and 8 bases lay in between. Germline assignment: CDR1 SEHNR and CDR2 FQNEAQ (reference sequence). The CDR3 consists of 12 residues. In DNA form, the CDR3 reads TGTGCCAGCAGGCCCCTCAAAGAGACCCAGTACTTC. It specifies CASRPLKETQYF. Variable domain in full (rest from reference TRBV7-9 and TRBJ2-5): DTGVSQNPRHKITKRGQNVTFRCDPISEHNRLYWYRQTLGQGPEFLTYFQNEAQLEKSRLLSDRFSAERPKGSFSTLEIQRTEQGDSAMYLCASRPLKETQYFGPGTRLLVL.

This clone was seen a single time. The chain has TRBV4-3 and TRBJ1-4; D unresolved. This CDR3 region has 13 residues. V was trimmed by 6 bases and J by 0 bases, leaving 5 bases between them. Germline CDR1 reads LGHNA; CDR2 reads YSLEER. CDR3 nucleotide sequence: TGCGCCAGCAGAGCTGCAACTAATGAAAAACTGTTTTTT. This codes for CASRAATNEKLFF.

This chain uses TRBV30 with TRBJ1-1; 8 positions agree with TRBD1. The ends lost 4 bases at V and 3 bases at J; junction bases unmatched: 1. CDR1 and CDR2 (germline): GTSNPN, SVGIG (reference sequence). This CDR3 is built from 12 residues. This CDR3 is CAWTTGDTEAFF. CDR3 DNA sequence: TGTGCCTGGACGACAGGGGACACTGAAGCTTTCTTT.

The chain employs TRBV13 and TRBJ1-3; D remains ambiguous. Germline V gene data show CDR1 as PRHDT and CDR2 as FYEKMQ (reference sequence). V lost 3 bases, J lost 7 bases, and 13 bases lay in between. There are 14 residues in the CDR3. The CDR3 bases are TGTGCCAGCAGCTTGGCGAGGGTCCGGAACACCATATATTTT. Protein: CASSLARVRNTIYF.